Listed here are 24 T cell receptor beta chains from one sample, sequenced in a study of blood T cell repertoires in COVID-19. Profiling relied on immunoSEQ multiplex PCR, and the TCRdb table lists in-frame clones only, not all of them. The sample holds around 150,000 clones, around nine tenths seen once. Sequencing was done on a sample of peripheral blood. The receptors were gathered from a woman in her 70s with COVID-19, enrolled during active disease.

The V call is TRBV6-1, the J call TRBJ1-4; D unclear. The CDR3 loop spans 14 amino acids. Germline V gene data show CDR1 as MNHNS and CDR2 as SASEGT. The V gene lost 3 bases and the J gene lost 6 bases, with 11 bases spanning the gap. DNA of the CDR3: TGTGCCAGCAGTGAGAAAACAACACATGAAAAACTGTTTTTT. It codes for CASSEKTTHEKLFF.

The CDR3 region has the DNA TGTGCCAGCAGCATCACAGGGGGCAGGTACCAAGAGACCCAGTACTTC. As protein: CASSITGGRYQETQYF. The chain joins TRBV11-2 to TRBJ2-5; the match to TRBD1 covers 9 bases. Germline CDR1 SGHAT, CDR2 FQNNGV. CDR3 length equals 16 residues. V dropped 5 bases and J dropped 0; count of bases not matched to a gene: 7.

J is TRBJ1-3 and V is TRBV7-9; the D gene is possibly TRBD1 (6 bases). Germline V gene data show CDR1 as SEHNR and CDR2 as FQNEAQ (reference sequence). Trimming removed 5 bases from V and 1 base from J, with 21 bases in between. This CDR3 is built from 18 residues. The CDR3 spells CASSPQGVGGRSGNTIYF. CDR3 in DNA: TGTGCCAGCAGCCCACAGGGTGTCGGGGGGAGATCTGGAAACACCATATATTTT.

This clone was seen only a few times. This chain links TRBV7-8 with TRBJ1-4; 10 bases line up with TRBD1. V lost 5 bases, J lost 8 bases, and 8 bases stayed unmatched. Germline-derived CDR1 and CDR2 are SGHVS and FQNEAQ. CDR3 length: 15 residues. The CDR3 DNA reads as TGTGCCAGCAGCCAACGGGACAGGGGAGGCGAAAAACTGTTTTTT. Amino acids: CASSQRDRGGEKLFF.

The chain uses TRBV30 and TRBJ1-6, with 7 nucleotides matching TRBD1. Germline values: CDR1 GTSNPN, CDR2 SVGIG (reference sequence). With 3 bases clipped from V and 10 bases from J, the junction kept 12 bases outside the gene matches. The CDR3 is 15 amino acids. The CDR3 bases are TGTGCCTGGAGCGCCGGGACAGTGAGTGGATCACCCCTCCACTTT. Its translation: CAWSAGTVSGSPLHF.

This chain connects TRBV11-3 to TRBJ2-4; a weak D match, TRBD1 (5 bases). Trimming pared 2 bases from V and 4 bases from J, leaving 9 bases between. Germline V gene data show CDR1 as SGHNT and CDR2 as YENEEA. CDR3 size: 14 residues. As DNA, the CDR3 is TGTGCCAGCAGCTTAAAAGGACAAAAAAACATTCAGTACTTC. This encodes CASSLKGQKNIQYF.

V and J are TRBV24-1 and TRBJ2-1; D possibly corresponds to TRBD2 (7 bases). This CDR3 region has 13 residues. Germline V gives CDR1 KGHDR, CDR2 SFDVKD. V was clipped by 9 bases and J by 7 bases, with 15 bases between them. The CDR3, as DNA: TGTGCCACCGGGGGGGCTCTGGGGAATGAGCAGTTCTTC. Its protein is CATGGALGNEQFF.

In DNA, the CDR3 is TGTGCCCGGTCGGACAGGGCGAACACTGAAGCTTTCTTT. Translation: CARSDRANTEAFF. The V call is TRBV30, the J call TRBJ1-1; 8 positions agree with TRBD1. CDR3 length equals 13 residues. The V and J ends lost 8 bases and 1 base, in that order; junction bases with no gene match: 6. Germline lookup yields CDR1 GTSNPN and CDR2 SVGIG (reference sequence).

V gene TRBV28 combines with J gene TRBJ1-5; D gene unclear. The germline gives CDR1 MDHEN, CDR2 SYDVKM. V was trimmed by 1 base and J by 2 bases, leaving 3 bases between them. The CDR3 runs to 13 residues. The CDR3 sequence: CASSLFGNQPQHF. CDR3 nucleotides: TGTGCCAGCAGTTTATTCGGCAATCAGCCCCAGCATTTT.

Only a few counts were recorded for this clone. This chain links TRBV29-1 with TRBJ1-2; D is ambiguous. Germline V gene data show CDR1 as SQVTM and CDR2 as ANQGSEA. Trimming shortened V by 4 bases and J by 2 bases, and 8 bases separated the two germline ends. The CDR3 loop spans 12 amino acids. CDR3 nucleotide sequence: TGCAGCGTTGGGGGAGGGAACTATGGCTACACCTTC. It encodes CSVGGGNYGYTF.

The chain links TRBV6-5 to TRBJ2-2; 8 nucleotides match TRBD2. Germline CDR1 is MNHEY and CDR2 is SVGAGI. The CDR3 runs to 15 residues. V dropped 7 bases and J dropped 7; count of bases not matched to a gene: 11. In DNA, the CDR3 is TGTGCCAGCAACACCCTCTCCGGGGGGGGCGGGGAGCTGTTTTTT. This translates into CASNTLSGGGGELFF.

This clone was found once. The chain recombines TRBV19 with TRBJ1-1; 7 bases line up with TRBD1. The CDR3 contains 15 residues. Losses at the gene ends were 6 bases for V and 1 base for J; bases not matched to a gene: 8. Germline V CDR1 and CDR2: LNHDA, SQIVND (reference sequence). The CDR3 region is CASRADRLRNTEAFF. For the CDR3, the DNA is TGTGCCAGTAGGGCGGACAGGCTGAGGAACACTGAAGCTTTCTTT.

The chain couples TRBV12-3 or TRBV12-4 to TRBJ1-2; D is perhaps TRBD1 (6 bases). The CDR3 is 13 amino acids. Trimming left V 6 bases short and J 6 bases short, with 14 bases between. The CDR3 region is CASSPDRTHGYTF. The CDR3 coding sequence is TGTGCCAGCAGCCCAGACAGGACCCATGGCTACACCTTC.

In its sample, this clone was seen a few times. The chain combines TRBV18 with TRBJ1-1; tentative D call: TRBD1 (6 bases). Trimming pared 2 bases from V and 4 bases from J, leaving 14 bases between. Looked up from germline, CDR1 is KGHSH and CDR2 is LQKENI. The CDR3 spans 15 residues. The DNA of the CDR3 is TGTGCCAGCTCACCATCAGAGGGGGAGTCCACTGAAGCTTTCTTT. It encodes CASSPSEGESTEAFF.

V usage is TRBV19 and J usage is TRBJ1-2; no reliable D call. The V end was cut by 3 bases, the J end by 4 bases, with 12 bases between. This CDR3 comprises 14 residues. CDR1 is LNHDA, CDR2 SQIVND, per germline (reference sequence). The CDR3, as DNA: TGTGCCAGTAGTATTCCAGGAATGGTCTATGGCTACACCTTC. This gives the protein CASSIPGMVYGYTF.

This clone was detected a few times. This chain uses TRBV5-1 with TRBJ1-2, with D possibly being TRBD1 (6 bases). This CDR3 contains 13 residues. Germline V gene data show CDR1 as SGHRS and CDR2 as YFSETQ. Trimming took off 1 base at V and 6 bases at J, with 10 bases between the two ends. The CDR3 nucleotides are TGCGCCAGCAGCTTGACAGGGAACCATGGCTACACCTTC. This gives the protein CASSLTGNHGYTF.

This sequence joins TRBV27 and TRBJ1-2; D ambiguous. Germline CDR1 reads MNHEY; CDR2 reads SMNVEV (reference sequence). The CDR3 consists of 13 residues. The ends were cut back, 6 bases at V and 2 bases at J, with 10 bases in the middle. CDR3 amino acids: CASSLKLNYGYTF. CDR3 nucleotides: TGTGCCAGCAGCCTAAAATTGAACTATGGCTACACCTTC.

This clone has just one count. The V call is TRBV10-2, the J call TRBJ2-7; 8 bases are a match to TRBD2. With 6 bases clipped from V and 0 bases from J, the junction kept 10 bases outside the gene matches. The CDR3 loop spans 16 amino acids. Germline CDR1 reads WSHSY; CDR2 reads SAAADI. The CDR3 DNA follows: TGCGCCAGCAGGCGGGGGGAACTCCCAAGCTCCTACGAGCAGTACTTC. Protein sequence: CASRRGELPSSYEQYF.

The chain links TRBV3-1 (or the pseudogene TRBV3-2) to TRBJ1-1; 9 bases are a match to TRBD1. The CDR3 consists of 16 residues. Germline V lookup: CDR1 LGHDT, CDR2 YNNKEL (reference sequence). The junction had 10 bases not matched to a gene; V was cut back by 4 bases and J by 4 bases. Written as DNA, the CDR3 is TGTGCCAGCAGCCTAAGACAGGGGGTAAGGAGCACTGAAGCTTTCTTT. Its translation is CASSLRQGVRSTEAFF.

J is TRBJ2-7 and V is TRBV6-6; TRBD1 matches at 11 bases. Per germline, CDR1 MNHNY and CDR2 SVGAGI (reference sequence). The V and J ends lost 2 bases and 5 bases, in that order; junction bases with no gene match: 5. The CDR3 is 15 amino acids. CDR3 amino acids: CASSYGTGGKNEQYF. The CDR3 bases are TGTGCCAGCAGTTACGGGACAGGGGGAAAGAACGAGCAGTACTTC.

This chain uses TRBV28 with TRBJ1-2; a possible D gene is TRBD1 (6 bases). Germline lookup yields CDR1 MDHEN and CDR2 SYDVKM. Trimming left V 7 bases short and J 0 bases short, with 12 bases between. The CDR3 runs to 14 residues. CDR3 protein: CASILDRTNYGYTF. Here the CDR3 DNA reads TGTGCCAGCATTCTCGACAGGACTAACTATGGCTACACCTTC.

Note on this clone: Other DNA sequences in this sample translate to the same CDR3. The gene calls are TRBV5-1 and TRBJ2-3; no firm D call. CDR1 is SGHRS, CDR2 YFSETQ, per germline. The V gene lost 0 bases and the J gene lost 1 base, with 3 bases spanning the gap. This CDR3 region has 13 residues. The CDR3 sequence is CASSLAGTDTQYF. Written as DNA, the CDR3 is TGCGCCAGCAGCTTGGCCGGCACAGATACGCAGTATTTT.

The chain combines TRBV4-1 with TRBJ2-7, with 9 bases identical to TRBD1. V trimming: 6 bases; J trimming: 4 bases; junction bases outside the gene matches: 10. Germline V gene lookup returns CDR1 MGHRA and CDR2 YSYEKL. The CDR3 length is 15 residues. CDR3 residues: CASRATGTGLYEQYF. As DNA, the CDR3 is TGCGCCAGCAGAGCCACGGGGACAGGGTTATACGAGCAGTACTTC.

V gene TRBV7-2 combines with J gene TRBJ1-1, with a weak D call TRBD1 (5 bases). This CDR3 has 16 amino acids. Trimming shortened V by 2 bases and J by 4 bases, and 17 bases separated the two germline ends. CDR1 is SGHTA, CDR2 FQGNSA, per germline. CDR3 sequence reads: CASSLSGGISVTEAFF. The CDR3 DNA follows: TGTGCCAGCAGCTTAAGTGGGGGGATAAGCGTCACTGAAGCTTTCTTT. The full variable domain, in which reference TRBV7-2 and TRBJ1-1 provide the parts outside the CDR3, is GAGVSQSPSNKVTEKGKDVELRCDPISGHTALYWYRQSLGQGLEFLIYFQGNSAPDKSGLPSDRFSAERTGGSVSTLTIQRTQQEDSAVYLCASSLSGGISVTEAFFGQGTRLTVV.